This T cell receptor (beta chain) derives from a study of low-dose radiotherapy and immunotherapy resistance in tumors. At the level of the study: Cohort 2, a group dosed every two weeks at 1 Gy per fraction, received 13 Gy in total over 26 weeks. Patients received cyclophosphamide 200 mg/m2 intravenously every two weeks, the day before radiation-immunotherapy.

Alpha and beta chains were covered, as first-strand cDNA relied on TRAV- and TRBV-specific primers. TCR amplification ran 15 to 25 PCR cycles using constant-region and V-primer adapter primers. Each CDR3 protein gets one entry after TCRdb re-called the reads with MiXCR. The top ten hold over 3.5% of the sample, which has 95,000 to 100,000 distinct CDR3 sequences, less than 25% seen once. Germline assignment: CDR1 LNHDA and CDR2 SQIVND (reference sequence). The V and J ends lost 8 bases and 6 bases, in that order; junction bases with no gene match: 19. The CDR3 is made up of 18 amino acids. Described time point: after trial treatment. Treatment indicated: LDRT plus nivolumab, ipilimumab, low-dose cyclophosphamide and aspirin (RACIN trial).

The chain is built from TRBV19 and TRBJ2-3, with 11 bases identical to TRBD2. Sequencing used PBMCs, obtained after low-dose radiotherapy plus immunotherapy. The receptor was derived from a male donor with prostate cancer. The CDR3 DNA reads as TGTGCCAGTTCGAGGCAGGGAACTAGCGGGGGTAGTGTGGATACGCAGTATTTT. It is translated as CASSRQGTSGGSVDTQYF.